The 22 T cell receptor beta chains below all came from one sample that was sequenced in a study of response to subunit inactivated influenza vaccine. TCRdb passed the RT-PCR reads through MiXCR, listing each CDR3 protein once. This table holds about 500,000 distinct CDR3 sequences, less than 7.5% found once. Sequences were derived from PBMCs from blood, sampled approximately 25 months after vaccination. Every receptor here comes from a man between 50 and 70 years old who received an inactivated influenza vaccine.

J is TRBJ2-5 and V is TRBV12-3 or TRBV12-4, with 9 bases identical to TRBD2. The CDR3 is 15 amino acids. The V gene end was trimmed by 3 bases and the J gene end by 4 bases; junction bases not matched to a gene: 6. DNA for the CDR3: TGTGCCAGCAGTTTCACGGCGGGAGGGTCAGAGACCCAGTACTTC. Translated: CASSFTAGGSETQYF.

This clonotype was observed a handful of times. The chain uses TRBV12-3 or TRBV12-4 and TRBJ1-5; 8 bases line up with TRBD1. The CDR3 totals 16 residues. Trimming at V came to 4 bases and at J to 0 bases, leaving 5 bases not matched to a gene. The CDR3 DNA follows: TGTGCCAGCAGTTCCGGGGACAGGAGTAGCAATCAGCCCCAGCATTTT. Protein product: CASSSGDRSSNQPQHF.

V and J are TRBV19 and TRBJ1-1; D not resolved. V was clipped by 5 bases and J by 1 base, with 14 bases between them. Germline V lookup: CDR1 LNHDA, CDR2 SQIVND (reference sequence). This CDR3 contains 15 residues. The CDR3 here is CASSVRRTANTEAFF. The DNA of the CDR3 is TGTGCCAGTAGTGTAAGAAGGACGGCGAACACTGAAGCTTTCTTT. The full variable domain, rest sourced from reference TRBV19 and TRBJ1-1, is DGGITQSPKYLFRKEGQNVTLSCEQNLNHDAMYWYRQDPGQGLRLIYYSQIVNDFQKGDIAEGYSVSREKKESFPLTVTSAQKNPTAFYLCASSVRRTANTEAFFGQGTRLTVV.

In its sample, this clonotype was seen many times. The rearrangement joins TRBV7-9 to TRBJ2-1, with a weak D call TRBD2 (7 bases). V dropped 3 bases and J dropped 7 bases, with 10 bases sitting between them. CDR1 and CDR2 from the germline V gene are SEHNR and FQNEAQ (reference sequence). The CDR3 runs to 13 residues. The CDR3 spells CASSFRGANEQFF. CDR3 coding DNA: TGTGCCAGCAGCTTCCGGGGGGCAAATGAGCAGTTCTTC.

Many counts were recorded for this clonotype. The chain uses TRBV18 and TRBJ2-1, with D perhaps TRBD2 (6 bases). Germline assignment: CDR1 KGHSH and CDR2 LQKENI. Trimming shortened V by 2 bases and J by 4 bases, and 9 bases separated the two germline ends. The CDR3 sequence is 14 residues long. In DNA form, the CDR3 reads TGTGCCAGCTCACCAGGAGGGTTATACAATGAGCAGTTCTTC. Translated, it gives CASSPGGLYNEQFF.

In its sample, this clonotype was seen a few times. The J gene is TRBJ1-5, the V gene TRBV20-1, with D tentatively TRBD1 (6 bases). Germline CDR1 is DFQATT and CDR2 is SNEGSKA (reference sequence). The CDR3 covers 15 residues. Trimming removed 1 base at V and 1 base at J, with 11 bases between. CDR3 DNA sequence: TGCAGTGCTAGAGGTGGCGGACAGAGCAATCAGCCCCAGCATTTT. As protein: CSARGGGQSNQPQHF.

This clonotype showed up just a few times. In nucleotides, the CDR3 is TGCAGCGTTGTACTAGCGGTAAACACAGATACGCAGTATTTT. Encoded protein: CSVVLAVNTDTQYF. This chain connects TRBV29-1 to TRBJ2-3, with 8 bases that match TRBD2. Germline V gene sequence: CDR1 SQVTM, CDR2 ANQGSEA. This CDR3 region has 14 residues. The J segment lost 2 bases and the V segment lost 4 bases, leaving 5 bases of the junction unmatched.

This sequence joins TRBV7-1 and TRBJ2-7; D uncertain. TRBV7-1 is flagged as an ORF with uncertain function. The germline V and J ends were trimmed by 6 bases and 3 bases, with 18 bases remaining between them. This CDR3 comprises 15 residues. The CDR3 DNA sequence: TGTGCCAGCAGGCACCCCGGGCAGTTATACTACGAGCAGTACTTC. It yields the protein CASRHPGQLYYEQYF.

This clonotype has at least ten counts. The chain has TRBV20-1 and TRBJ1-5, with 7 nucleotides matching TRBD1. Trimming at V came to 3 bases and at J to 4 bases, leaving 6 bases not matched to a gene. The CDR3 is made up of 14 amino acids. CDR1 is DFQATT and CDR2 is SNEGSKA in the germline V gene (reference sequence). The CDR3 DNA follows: TGCAGTGCTAGCCCCGTGACAGGGAATCAGCCCCAGCATTTT. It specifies CSASPVTGNQPQHF.

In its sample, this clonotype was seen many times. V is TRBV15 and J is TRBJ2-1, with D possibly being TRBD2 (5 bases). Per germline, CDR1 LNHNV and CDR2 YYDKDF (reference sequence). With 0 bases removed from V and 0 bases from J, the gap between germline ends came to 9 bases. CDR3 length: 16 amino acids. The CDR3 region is CATSRDRGSSYNEQFF. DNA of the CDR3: TGTGCCACCAGCAGAGATAGAGGGAGCTCCTACAATGAGCAGTTCTTC.

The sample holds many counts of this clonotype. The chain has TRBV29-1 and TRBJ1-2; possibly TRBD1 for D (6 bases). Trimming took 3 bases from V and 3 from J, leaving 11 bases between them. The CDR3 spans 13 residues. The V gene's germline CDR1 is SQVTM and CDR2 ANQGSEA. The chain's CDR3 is CSVDRGEDYGYTF. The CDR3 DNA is TGCAGCGTTGACAGGGGAGAGGACTATGGCTACACCTTC.

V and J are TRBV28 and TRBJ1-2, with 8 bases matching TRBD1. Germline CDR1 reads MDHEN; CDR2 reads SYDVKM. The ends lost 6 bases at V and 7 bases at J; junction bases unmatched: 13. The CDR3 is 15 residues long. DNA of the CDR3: TGTGCCAGCAGGTGGACAGGGTCGGTGCCCTTTGGCTACACCTTC. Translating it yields CASRWTGSVPFGYTF.

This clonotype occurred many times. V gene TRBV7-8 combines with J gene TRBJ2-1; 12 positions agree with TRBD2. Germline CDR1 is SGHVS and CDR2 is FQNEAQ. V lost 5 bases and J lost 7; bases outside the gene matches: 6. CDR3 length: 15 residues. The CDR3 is CASSPSGGASNEQFF. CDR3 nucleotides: TGTGCCAGCAGCCCTAGCGGGGGGGCCAGTAATGAGCAGTTCTTC.

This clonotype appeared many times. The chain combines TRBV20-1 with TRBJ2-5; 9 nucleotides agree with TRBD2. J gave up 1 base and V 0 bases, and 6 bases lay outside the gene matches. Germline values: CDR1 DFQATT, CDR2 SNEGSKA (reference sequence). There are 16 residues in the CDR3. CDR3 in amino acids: CSARDSLAGLQETQYF. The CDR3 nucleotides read TGCAGTGCTAGAGATTCGCTAGCGGGGCTCCAAGAGACCCAGTACTTC.

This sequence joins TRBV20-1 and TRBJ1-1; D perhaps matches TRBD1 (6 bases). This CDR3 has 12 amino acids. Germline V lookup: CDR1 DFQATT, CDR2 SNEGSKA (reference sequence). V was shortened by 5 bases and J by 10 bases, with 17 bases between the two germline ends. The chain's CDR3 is CSAGPLGAGAFF. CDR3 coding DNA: TGCAGTGCTGGCCCATTGGGGGCCGGAGCTTTCTTT.

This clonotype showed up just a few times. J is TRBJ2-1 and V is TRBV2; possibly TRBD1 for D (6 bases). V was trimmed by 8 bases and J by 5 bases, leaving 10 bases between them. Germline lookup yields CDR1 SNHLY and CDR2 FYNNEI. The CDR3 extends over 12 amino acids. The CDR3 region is CASGTRDNEQFF. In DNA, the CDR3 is TGTGCCAGCGGGACAAGGGACAATGAGCAGTTCTTC.

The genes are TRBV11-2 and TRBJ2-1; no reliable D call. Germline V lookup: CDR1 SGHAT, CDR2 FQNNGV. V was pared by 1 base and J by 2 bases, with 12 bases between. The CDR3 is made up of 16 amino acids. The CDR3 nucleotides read TGTGCCAGCAGCTTAGGGGATAACGAGCCCTACAATGAGCAGTTCTTC. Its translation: CASSLGDNEPYNEQFF.

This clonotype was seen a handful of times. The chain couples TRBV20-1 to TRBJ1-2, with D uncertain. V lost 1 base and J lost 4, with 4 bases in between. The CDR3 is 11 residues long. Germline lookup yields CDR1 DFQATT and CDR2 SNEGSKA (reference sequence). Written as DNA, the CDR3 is TGCAGTGCTAGAGTTCGCTATGGCTACACCTTC. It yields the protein CSARVRYGYTF.

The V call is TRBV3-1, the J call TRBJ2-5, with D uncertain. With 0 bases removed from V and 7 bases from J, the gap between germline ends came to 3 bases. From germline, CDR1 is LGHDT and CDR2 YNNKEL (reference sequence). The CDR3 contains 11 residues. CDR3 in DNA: TGTGCCAGCAGCCAAGAGTGGACCCAGTACTTC. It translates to CASSQEWTQYF.

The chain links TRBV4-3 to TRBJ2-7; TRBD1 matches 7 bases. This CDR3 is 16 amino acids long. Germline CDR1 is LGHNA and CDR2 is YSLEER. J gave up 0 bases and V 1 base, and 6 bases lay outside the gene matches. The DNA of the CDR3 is TGCGCCAGCAGCCAAGGTCTTGGACAGGCCTCCTACGAGCAGTACTTC. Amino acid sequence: CASSQGLGQASYEQYF.

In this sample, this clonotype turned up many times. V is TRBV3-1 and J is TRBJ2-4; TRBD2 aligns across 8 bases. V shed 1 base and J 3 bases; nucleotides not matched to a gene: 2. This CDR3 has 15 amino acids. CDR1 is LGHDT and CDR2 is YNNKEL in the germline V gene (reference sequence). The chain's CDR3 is CASSQGLAGKNIQYF. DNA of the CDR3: TGTGCCAGCAGCCAAGGGCTAGCGGGCAAAAACATTCAGTACTTC.

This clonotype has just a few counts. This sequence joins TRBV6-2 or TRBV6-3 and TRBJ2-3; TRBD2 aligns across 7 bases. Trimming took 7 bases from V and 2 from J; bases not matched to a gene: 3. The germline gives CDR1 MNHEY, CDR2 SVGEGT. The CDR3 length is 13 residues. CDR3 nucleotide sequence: TGTGCCAGCAAGCGGGATACCACAGATACGCAGTATTTT. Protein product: CASKRDTTDTQYF.